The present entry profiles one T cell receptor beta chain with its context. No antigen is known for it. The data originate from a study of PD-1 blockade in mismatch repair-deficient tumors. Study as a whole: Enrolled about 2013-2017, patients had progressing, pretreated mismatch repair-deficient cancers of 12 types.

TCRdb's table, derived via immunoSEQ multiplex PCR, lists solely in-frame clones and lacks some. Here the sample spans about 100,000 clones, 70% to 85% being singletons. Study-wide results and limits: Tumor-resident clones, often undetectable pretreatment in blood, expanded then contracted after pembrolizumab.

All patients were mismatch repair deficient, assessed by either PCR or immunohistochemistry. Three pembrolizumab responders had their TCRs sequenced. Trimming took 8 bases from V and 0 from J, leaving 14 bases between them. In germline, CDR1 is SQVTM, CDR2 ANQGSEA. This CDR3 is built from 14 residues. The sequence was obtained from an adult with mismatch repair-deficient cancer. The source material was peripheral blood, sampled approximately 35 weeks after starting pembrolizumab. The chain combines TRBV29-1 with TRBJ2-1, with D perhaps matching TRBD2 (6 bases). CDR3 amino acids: CSPRAGSSYNEQFF. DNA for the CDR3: TGCAGCCCAAGGGCCGGGAGCTCCTACAATGAGCAGTTCTTC.